This TCR beta chain derives from a study of T cell responses to AZD1222 COVID-19 vaccine. This clone came up a few times. Assay: immunoSEQ multiplex PCR; the TCRdb copy retains only in-frame clones and omits some. The data show some 150,000 clones, around nine tenths seen once. CDR3 length: 14 residues. Germline V gene sequence: CDR1 SGHNT, CDR2 YYREEE (reference sequence). V was pared by 3 bases and J by 2 bases, with 11 bases between. The sequencing here drew on peripheral blood, taken 28 days after the second AZD1222 dose. This chain uses TRBV5-4 with TRBJ1-2, with D tentatively TRBD1 (6 bases). The TCR originated in an adult who received the AZD1222 COVID-19 vaccine. In DNA form, the CDR3 reads TGTGCCAGCAGCTCGTTACAGGGAAACTATGGCTACACCTTC. This codes for CASSSLQGNYGYTF.